One sample yielded the 3 T cell receptor beta chains listed below, sequenced in a study of blood T cell repertoires in COVID-19. Repertoires were generated with immunoSEQ multiplex PCR, while TCRdb's copy carries only in-frame clones and drops some. The sample has about 65,000 clones; roughly four fifths are singletons. Sequenced input: peripheral blood. These receptors all come from a man older than 75 with acute or convalescent COVID-19.

This clone was seen a single time. Here the CDR3 reads CASSGNGPSSGSPLHF. As DNA, the CDR3 is TGTGCCAGCAGTGGAAATGGACCTTCTAGCGGTTCACCCCTCCACTTT. The chain links TRBV6-1 to TRBJ1-6; D unclear. Germline V gene sequence: CDR1 MNHNS, CDR2 SASEGT. CDR3 length: 16 amino acids. Trimming cost V 4 bases and J 9 bases, with 19 bases left between them.

This chain uses TRBV18 with TRBJ1-4; TRBD1 is a possible D gene (5 bases). V was pared by 0 bases and J by 11 bases, with 16 bases between. CDR1 KGHSH and CDR2 LQKENI come from the germline V gene. The CDR3 has 15 residues. DNA for the CDR3: TGTGCCAGCTCACCACCCTATAGGGGCGGTATTAAACTGTTTTTT. Its translation: CASSPPYRGGIKLFF. Combining the CDR3 with reference TRBV18 and TRBJ1-4 gives the whole variable domain NAGVMQNPRHLVRRRGQEARLRCSPMKGHSHVYWYRQLPEEGLKFMVYLQKENIIDESGMPKERFSAEFPKEGPSILRIQQVVRGDSAAYFCASSPPYRGGIKLFFGSGTQLSVL.

This clone was detected only a few times. The genes are TRBV25-1 and TRBJ2-7; D unclear. This CDR3 is 14 amino acids long. With 2 bases removed from V and 0 bases from J, the gap between germline ends came to 8 bases. CDR1 is MGHDK, CDR2 SYGVNS, per germline. The CDR3 here is CASSEPWSSYEQYF. CDR3 DNA sequence: TGTGCCAGCAGTGAACCGTGGAGCTCCTACGAGCAGTACTTC.